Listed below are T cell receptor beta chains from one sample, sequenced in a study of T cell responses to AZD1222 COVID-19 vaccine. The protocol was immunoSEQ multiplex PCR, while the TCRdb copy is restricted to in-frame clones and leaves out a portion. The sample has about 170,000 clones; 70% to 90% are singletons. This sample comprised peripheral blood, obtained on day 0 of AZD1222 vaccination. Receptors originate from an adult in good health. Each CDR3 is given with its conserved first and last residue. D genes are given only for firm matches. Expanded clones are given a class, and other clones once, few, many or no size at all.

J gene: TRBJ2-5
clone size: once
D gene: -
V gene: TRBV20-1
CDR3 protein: CSASSGPQKYF
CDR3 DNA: TGCAGTGCTAGTTCGGGACCACAAAAATACTTC

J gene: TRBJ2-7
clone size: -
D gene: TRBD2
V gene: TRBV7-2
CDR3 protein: CASSFRAGGSSYEQYF
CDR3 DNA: TGTGCCAGCAGCTTCAGAGCGGGAGGGTCCTCCTACGAGCAGTACTTC

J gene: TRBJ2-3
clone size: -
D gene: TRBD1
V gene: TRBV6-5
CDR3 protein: CASSSSTGATDTQYF
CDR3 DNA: TGTGCCAGCAGTTCATCGACAGGGGCGACAGATACGCAGTATTTT

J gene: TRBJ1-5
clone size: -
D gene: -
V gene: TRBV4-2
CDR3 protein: CASSQRPGVTGNNQPQHF
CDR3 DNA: TGTGCCAGCAGCCAACGACCTGGAGTAACAGGAAATAATCAGCCCCAGCATTTT

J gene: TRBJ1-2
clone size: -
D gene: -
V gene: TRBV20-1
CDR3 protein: CSARVAYGYTF
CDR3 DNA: TGCAGTGCTAGAGTAGCCTATGGCTACACCTTC

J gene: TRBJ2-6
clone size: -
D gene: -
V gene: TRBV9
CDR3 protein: CASNRASGANVLTF
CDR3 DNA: TGTGCCAGCAATCGAGCTTCCGGGGCCAACGTCCTGACTTTC

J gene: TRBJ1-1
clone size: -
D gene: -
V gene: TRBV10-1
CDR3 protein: CATSRAPGTEAFF
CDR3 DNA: TGCGCCACCTCCAGGGCCCCAGGGACTGAAGCTTTCTTT

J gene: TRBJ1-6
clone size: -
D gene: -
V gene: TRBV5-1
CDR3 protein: CASSLAGRVNSPLHF
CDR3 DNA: TGCGCCAGCAGCTTGGCCGGCAGAGTAAATTCACCCCTCCACTTT

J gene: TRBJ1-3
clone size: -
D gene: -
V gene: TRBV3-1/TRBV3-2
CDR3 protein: CASSQRATGTGNTIYF
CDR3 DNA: TGTGCCAGCAGCCAGCGTGCCACAGGGACTGGAAACACCATATATTTT

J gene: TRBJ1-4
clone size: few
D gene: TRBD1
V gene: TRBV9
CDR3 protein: CASSVGAGGAGEKLFF
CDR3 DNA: TGTGCCAGCAGCGTAGGGGCAGGGGGCGCAGGGGAAAAACTGTTTTTT

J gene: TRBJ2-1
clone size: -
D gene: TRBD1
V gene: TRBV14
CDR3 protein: CASSLESQGPTLNEQFF
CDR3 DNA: TGTGCCAGCAGCCTAGAATCACAGGGGCCCACCCTTAATGAGCAGTTCTTC

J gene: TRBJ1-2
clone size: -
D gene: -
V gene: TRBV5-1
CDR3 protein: CASSLESRDDTGGYTF
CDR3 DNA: TGCGCCAGCAGCTTGGAGTCCCGGGATGATACGGGGGGCTACACCTTC

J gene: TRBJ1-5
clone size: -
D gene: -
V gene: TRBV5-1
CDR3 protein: CASSLAGRDQPQHF
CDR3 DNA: TGCGCCAGCAGCTTGGCCGGAAGGGATCAGCCCCAGCATTTT

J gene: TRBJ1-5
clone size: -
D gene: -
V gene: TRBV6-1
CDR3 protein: CASSATWTVRNQPQHF
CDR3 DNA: TGTGCCAGCAGTGCCACCTGGACAGTGCGCAATCAGCCCCAGCATTTT

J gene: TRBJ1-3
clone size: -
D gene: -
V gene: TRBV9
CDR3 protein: CASSVQGGSGNTIYF
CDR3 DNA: TGTGCCAGCAGCGTCCAGGGAGGCTCTGGAAACACCATATATTTT

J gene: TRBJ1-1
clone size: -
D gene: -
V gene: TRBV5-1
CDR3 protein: CASKQDMNTEAFF
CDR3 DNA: TGCGCCAGCAAACAGGACATGAACACTGAAGCTTTCTTT

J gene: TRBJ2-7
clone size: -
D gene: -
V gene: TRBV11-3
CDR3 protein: CASSDENYEQYF
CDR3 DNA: TGTGCCAGCAGCGACGAGAACTACGAGCAGTACTTC

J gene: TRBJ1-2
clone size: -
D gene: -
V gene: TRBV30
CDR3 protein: CAWRKIGQGVGYTF
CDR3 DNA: TGTGCCTGGAGGAAGATCGGACAAGGGGTTGGCTACACCTTC

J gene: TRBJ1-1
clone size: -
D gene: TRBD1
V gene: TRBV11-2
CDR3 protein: CASSSLQGANTEAFF
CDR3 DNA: TGTGCCAGCAGCTCCCTTCAGGGGGCAAACACTGAAGCTTTCTTT

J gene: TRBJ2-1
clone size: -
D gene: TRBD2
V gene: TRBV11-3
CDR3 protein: CASSPHSGGVNNEQFF
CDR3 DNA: TGTGCCAGCAGCCCTCATAGCGGGGGGGTTAACAATGAGCAGTTCTTC

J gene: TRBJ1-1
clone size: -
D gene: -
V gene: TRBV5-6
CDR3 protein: CASSLGPRGTEAFF
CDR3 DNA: TGTGCCAGCAGCCTGGGACCGCGGGGAACTGAAGCTTTCTTT

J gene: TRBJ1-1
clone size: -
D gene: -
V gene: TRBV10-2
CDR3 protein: CASSELGNTEAFF
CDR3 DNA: TGCGCCAGCAGTGAGTTAGGAAACACTGAAGCTTTCTTT

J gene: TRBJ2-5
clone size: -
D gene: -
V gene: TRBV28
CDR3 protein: CASSLLVFAGQETQYF
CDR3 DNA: TGTGCCAGCAGTTTATTAGTATTTGCAGGCCAAGAGACCCAGTACTTC

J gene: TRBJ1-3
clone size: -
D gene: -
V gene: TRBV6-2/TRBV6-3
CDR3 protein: CASSYSAGRHGNTIYF
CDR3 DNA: TGTGCCAGCAGTTACTCGGCGGGGAGGCACGGAAACACCATATATTTT

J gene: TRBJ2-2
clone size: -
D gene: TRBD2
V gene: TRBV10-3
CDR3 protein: CAISERLAATNTGELFF
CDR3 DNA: TGTGCCATCAGTGAGCGACTAGCGGCTACGAACACCGGGGAGCTGTTTTTT

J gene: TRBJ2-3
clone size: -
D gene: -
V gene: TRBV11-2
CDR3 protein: CASSLVQRDTQYF
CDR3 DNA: TGTGCCAGCAGCTTAGTTCAACGAGATACGCAGTATTTT

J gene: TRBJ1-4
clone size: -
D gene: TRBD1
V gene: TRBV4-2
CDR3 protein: CASSQPGQQNEKLFF
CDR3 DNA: TGTGCCAGCAGCCAGCCGGGACAGCAGAATGAAAAACTGTTTTTT

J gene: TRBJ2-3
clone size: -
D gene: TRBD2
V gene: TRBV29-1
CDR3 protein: CSVAGVLAGGPSTDTQYF
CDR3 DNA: TGCAGCGTTGCTGGGGTATTAGCGGGAGGGCCTAGCACAGATACGCAGTATTTT

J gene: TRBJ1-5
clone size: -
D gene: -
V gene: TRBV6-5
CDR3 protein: CASSVGQRDQPQHF
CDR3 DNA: TGTGCCAGCAGCGTCGGACAGCGGGATCAGCCCCAGCATTTT

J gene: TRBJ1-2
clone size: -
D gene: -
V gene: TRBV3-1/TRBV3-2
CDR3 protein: CASSQEFTGQGYGYTF
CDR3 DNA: TGTGCCAGCAGCCAAGAATTTACGGGGCAGGGGTATGGCTACACCTTC

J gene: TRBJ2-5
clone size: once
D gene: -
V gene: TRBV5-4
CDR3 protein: CASSLGGAVQETQYF
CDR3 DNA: TGTGCCAGCAGCTTGGGTGGGGCCGTTCAAGAGACCCAGTACTTC

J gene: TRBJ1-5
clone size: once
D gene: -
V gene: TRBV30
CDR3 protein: CAWSGGRNQPQHF
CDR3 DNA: TGTGCCTGGAGTGGGGGTCGCAATCAGCCCCAGCATTTT

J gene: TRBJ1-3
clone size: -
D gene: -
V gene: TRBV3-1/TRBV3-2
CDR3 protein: CASSPGMGASGNTIYF
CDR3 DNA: TGTGCCAGCAGCCCCGGGATGGGGGCTTCTGGAAACACCATATATTTT

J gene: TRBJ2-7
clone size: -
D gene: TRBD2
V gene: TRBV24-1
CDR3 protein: CATSETGGSYEQYF
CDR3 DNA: TGTGCCACCAGTGAGACGGGAGGATCCTACGAGCAGTACTTC

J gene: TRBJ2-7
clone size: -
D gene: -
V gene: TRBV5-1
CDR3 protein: CASSSDQRVEQYF
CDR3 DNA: TGCGCCAGCAGCTCGGACCAACGGGTCGAGCAGTACTTC

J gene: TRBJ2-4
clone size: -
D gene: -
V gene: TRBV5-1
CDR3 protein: CASSLEAGSKNIQYF
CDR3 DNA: TGCGCCAGCAGCTTGGAGGCAGGGTCCAAAAACATTCAGTACTTC

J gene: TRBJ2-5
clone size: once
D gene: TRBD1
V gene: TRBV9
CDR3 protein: CASSASLGGTGFGRGQETQYF
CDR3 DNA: TGTGCCAGCAGCGCCTCCTTGGGGGGGACAGGGTTTGGCAGAGGCCAAGAGACCCAGTACTTC

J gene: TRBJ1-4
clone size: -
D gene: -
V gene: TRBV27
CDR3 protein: CASSPMGRSNEKLFF
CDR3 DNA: TGTGCCAGCAGTCCAATGGGACGGTCTAATGAAAAACTGTTTTTT

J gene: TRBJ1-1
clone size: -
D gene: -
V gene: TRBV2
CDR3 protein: CASTIVNTEAFF
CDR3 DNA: TGTGCCAGCACCATAGTGAACACTGAAGCTTTCTTT

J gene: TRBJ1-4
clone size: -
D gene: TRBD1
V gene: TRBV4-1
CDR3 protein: CASHRTGDEKLFF
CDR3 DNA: TGCGCCAGCCATAGGACAGGGGATGAAAAACTGTTTTTT

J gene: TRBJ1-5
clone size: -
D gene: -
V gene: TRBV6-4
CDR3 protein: CASRRDSNSNQPQHF
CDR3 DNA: TGTGCCAGCAGGAGAGACAGTAATAGCAATCAGCCCCAGCATTTT

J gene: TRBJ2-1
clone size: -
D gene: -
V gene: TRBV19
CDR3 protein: CASSIDLPEPGRQEQFF
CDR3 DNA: TGTGCCAGTAGTATAGATCTGCCAGAACCCGGTCGGCAAGAGCAGTTCTTC

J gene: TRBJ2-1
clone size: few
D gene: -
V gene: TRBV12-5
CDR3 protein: CASGVARINEQFF
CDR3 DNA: TGTGCTAGTGGTGTTGCGCGGATCAATGAGCAGTTCTTC

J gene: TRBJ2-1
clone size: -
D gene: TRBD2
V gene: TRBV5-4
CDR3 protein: CASRPGLAGHNEQFF
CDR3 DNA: TGTGCCAGCCGCCCGGGACTAGCGGGCCACAATGAGCAGTTCTTC

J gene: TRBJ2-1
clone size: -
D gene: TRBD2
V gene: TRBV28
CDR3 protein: CASSIAGGRTNEQFF
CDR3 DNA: TGTGCCAGCAGTATAGCGGGAGGCCGAACTAATGAGCAGTTCTTC

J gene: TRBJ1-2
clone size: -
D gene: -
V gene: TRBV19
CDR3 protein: CASSIRQGTYGYTF
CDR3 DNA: TGTGCCAGTAGTATAAGGCAGGGGACCTATGGCTACACCTTC

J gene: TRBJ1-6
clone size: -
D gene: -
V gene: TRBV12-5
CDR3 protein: CASAFPGGYNSPLHF
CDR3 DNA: TGTGCTAGTGCCTTTCCGGGCGGATATAATTCACCCCTCCACTTT

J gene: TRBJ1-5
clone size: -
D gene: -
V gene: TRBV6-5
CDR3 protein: CASSRINQPQHF
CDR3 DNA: TGTGCCAGCAGTCGTATCAATCAGCCCCAGCATTTT

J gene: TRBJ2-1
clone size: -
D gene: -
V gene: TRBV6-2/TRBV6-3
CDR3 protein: CASSAAGRSYNEQFF
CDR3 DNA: TGTGCCAGCAGTGCGGCAGGGAGGTCCTACAATGAGCAGTTCTTC

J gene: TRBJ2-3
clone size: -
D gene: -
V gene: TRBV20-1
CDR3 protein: CSASHSMSTDTQYF
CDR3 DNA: TGCAGTGCAAGTCATAGTATGAGCACAGATACGCAGTATTTT

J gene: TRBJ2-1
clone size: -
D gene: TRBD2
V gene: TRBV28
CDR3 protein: CASSPRTSFNEQFF
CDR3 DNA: TGTGCCAGCAGTCCACGGACTAGCTTCAATGAGCAGTTCTTC

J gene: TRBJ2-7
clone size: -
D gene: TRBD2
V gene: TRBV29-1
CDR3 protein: CSVESRPGGSYEQYF
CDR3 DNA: TGCAGCGTTGAATCTCGGCCGGGGGGCTCCTACGAGCAGTACTTC

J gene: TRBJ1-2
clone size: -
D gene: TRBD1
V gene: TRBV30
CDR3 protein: CAWSVLPDRFRAGYTF
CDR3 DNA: TGTGCCTGGAGTGTACTACCGGACAGGTTTCGGGCTGGCTACACCTTC